This section outlines one TCR beta chain sequence together with its context. This specimen comes from a study of blood T cell repertoires in COVID-19. Across the study: Italy, Spain and the United States were the sources of the convalescent and acute COVID-19 samples. The analysed material was cDNA or gDNA that came from T cells, B-cell-depleted T cells, or PBMCs.

Seattle researchers signed up patients amid active infection and tracked them longitudinally. Clones were read by immunoSEQ multiplex PCR, and TCRdb kept only the in-frame ones, dropping some. The sample has roughly 200,000 clones, around 95% seen once. Trimming took 4 bases from V and 9 from J, leaving 17 bases between them. The CDR3 spans 15 residues. Germline V lookup: CDR1 SGHRS, CDR2 YFSETQ. The J gene is TRBJ1-6, the V gene TRBV5-1; possibly TRBD1 for D (5 bases). The source of this sequence is a man under 40 with COVID-19, enrolled during active disease. The sequencing input was peripheral blood. The CDR3 loop reads CASSPQTESPSPLHF. CDR3 nucleotide sequence: TGCGCCAGCAGCCCTCAGACAGAATCCCCTTCACCCCTCCACTTT. Variable domain in full (rest from reference TRBV5-1 and TRBJ1-6): KAGVTQTPRYLIKTRGQQVTLSCSPISGHRSVSWYQQTPGQGLQFLFEYFSETQRNKGNFPGRFSGRQFSNSRSEMNVSTLELGDSALYLCASSPQTESPSPLHFGNGTRLTVT.